This passage covers 10 T cell receptor beta chains from one sample sequenced in a study of T-cell memory formation after mild COVID-19. TCRdb re-derived calls from the 5' RACE reads in MiXCR, one entry per CDR3 protein. The top ten hold 25% to 30% of the sample, which has some 110,000 distinct CDR3 sequences, approximately 15% seen once. The sample comprised PBMCs or a T cell subset sorted from them (not recorded which). The receptors shown here come from an adult woman who had mild COVID-19 (a few samples of this study predate the infection). Cell type and time point are not known.

The chain carries TRBV9 and TRBJ1-1, with TRBD1 as a possible D gene (5 bases). The CDR3 sequence is 14 residues long. Trimming took 3 bases from V and 2 from J, leaving 11 bases between them. CDR1 is SGDLS, CDR2 YYNGEE, per germline. The CDR3 DNA reads as TGTGCCAGCAGCGCCAGAGACAGAAACACTGAAGCTTTCTTT. Its translation: CASSARDRNTEAFF.

This clonotype was seen a few times. V is TRBV11-2 and J is TRBJ2-2; 7 bases agree with TRBD1. V gave up 4 bases and J gave up 7 bases; unmatched junction bases: 15. Germline values: CDR1 SGHAT, CDR2 FQNNGV. CDR3 length: 17 amino acids. CDR3 sequence: CASSYTGTESRVGELFF. CDR3 sequence (DNA): TGTGCCAGCAGCTACACCGGGACAGAGTCGCGCGTCGGGGAGCTGTTTTTT.

The chain links TRBV27 to TRBJ2-5; 9 bases line up with TRBD2. Per the germline V gene, CDR1 is MNHEY and CDR2 is SMNVEV (reference sequence). With V trimmed by 7 bases and J by 2 bases, 2 bases remained unmatched. The length of the CDR3 is 13 residues. The CDR3 sequence: CASKLAGQETQYF. The CDR3 DNA follows: TGTGCCAGCAAACTAGCGGGTCAAGAGACCCAGTACTTC.

The rearrangement links TRBV11-2 to TRBJ1-3; D is undetermined. The CDR3 consists of 15 residues. From germline, CDR1 is SGHAT and CDR2 FQNNGV. Deletions cut 1 base from V and 3 bases from J, with 10 bases between. Here the CDR3 reads CASSLVGGVGNTIYF. DNA for the CDR3: TGTGCCAGCAGCTTAGTTGGAGGAGTTGGAAACACCATATATTTT.

The chain is built from TRBV5-1 and TRBJ2-2; D possibly corresponds to TRBD1 (6 bases). Germline-derived CDR1 and CDR2 are SGHRS and YFSETQ. The CDR3 is 17 amino acids. V lost 3 bases and J 5 bases, leaving 20 bases between the germline ends. CDR3 DNA sequence: TGCGCCAGCAGCTCCCCCCGGGGTCAGGGACATACCGGGGAGCTGTTTTTT. Its translation is CASSSPRGQGHTGELFF.

The chain joins TRBV12-3 or TRBV12-4 to TRBJ2-7; 9 nucleotides line up with TRBD1. Trimming cost V 6 bases and J 6 bases; bases outside gene matches: 21. The CDR3 covers 18 residues. As DNA, the CDR3 is TGTGCCAGCAGGCCTGGTTTCTGGACAGGGGAACGCTCTTCCGAGCAGTACTTC. It yields the protein CASRPGFWTGERSSEQYF.

The gene calls are TRBV9 and TRBJ2-7; a weak D match, TRBD1 (5 bases). This CDR3 contains 15 residues. Trimming pared 0 bases from V and 5 bases from J, leaving 15 bases between. Looked up from germline, CDR1 is SGDLS and CDR2 is YYNGEE. The CDR3 bases are TGTGCCAGCAGCGTAGGGTCAGGGTCGTGGGACGAGCAGTACTTC. Translation: CASSVGSGSWDEQYF.

This clonotype was picked up a small number of times. The V gene is TRBV3-1, the J gene TRBJ2-1; 8 nucleotides align to TRBD2. Per the germline V gene, CDR1 is LGHDT and CDR2 is YNNKEL (reference sequence). The CDR3 is 15 residues long. With V trimmed by 6 bases and J by 4 bases, 8 bases remained unmatched. For the CDR3, the DNA is TGTGCCAGCAGTCGAGCGGGAGAGGTGTACAATGAGCAGTTCTTC. This gives the protein CASSRAGEVYNEQFF.

This clonotype was seen a handful of times. The V call is TRBV5-1, the J call TRBJ2-7; 12 bases are a match to TRBD2. The CDR3 covers 16 residues. CDR1 and CDR2 (germline): SGHRS, YFSETQ. Losses at the gene ends were 4 bases for V and 4 bases for J; bases not matched to a gene: 9. The CDR3 loop is CASSHSGLAGQYEQYF. DNA for the CDR3: TGCGCCAGCAGCCACTCAGGACTAGCGGGACAATACGAGCAGTACTTC. The whole variable domain, filled in from reference TRBV5-1 and TRBJ2-7, reads KAGVTQTPRYLIKTRGQQVTLSCSPISGHRSVSWYQQTPGQGLQFLFEYFSETQRNKGNFPGRFSGRQFSNSRSEMNVSTLELGDSALYLCASSHSGLAGQYEQYFGPGTRLTVT.

This sequence joins TRBV12-3 or TRBV12-4 and TRBJ1-4; 10 bases match TRBD1. The CDR3 sequence is 20 residues long. Trimming at V came to 2 bases and at J to 0 bases, leaving 12 bases not matched to a gene. CDR3 DNA: TGTGCCAGCAGTTTATTCCCCGCCGGGACAGGGGATTCAACTAATGAAAAACTGTTTTTT. It codes for CASSLFPAGTGDSTNEKLFF.